The rows below give T cell receptor beta chains drawn from one sample of a study of cytomegalovirus exposure and HLA in healthy donors. Only in-frame clones appear in the TCRdb table, and some are missing; sequencing was by immunoSEQ multiplex PCR. Among over 75,000 clones listed, around 85% were seen once. Sequencing used PBMCs. The receptors derive from a man between 18 and 29 years old in good health and CMV-seropositive. The CDR3 runs from the conserved cysteine through the conserved F or W. Clone size is given for some rows only: seen once, a few or many times, or a class if the clone is expanded.

TRBJ2-1	.	TRBV28	CASSPLLAWGSYNEQFF
TRBJ2-3	once	TRBV6-5	CASSYSRSTDTQYF
TRBJ2-7	few	TRBV4-1	CASSSPGTPPYEQYF
TRBJ2-6	.	TRBV7-6	CASRRTGGSSGANVLTF
TRBJ2-1	.	TRBV4-1	CASSQGRGGSTYNEQFF
TRBJ2-2	.	TRBV19	CASSTSGTRAGELFF
TRBJ2-1	.	TRBV5-1	CASSLTGLAGRGNNEQFF
TRBJ2-3	.	TRBV2	CASTSGRTDTQYF
TRBJ1-3	once	TRBV2	CASSELRTGISGNTIYF
TRBJ2-5	.	TRBV10-3	CAISEGPARRSSETQYF
TRBJ2-4	.	TRBV14	CASSPVPGNIQYF
TRBJ2-1	once	TRBV5-1	CASSLAGGAPLWEQFF
TRBJ2-1	.	TRBV9	CASSVVGLAGPYNEQFF
TRBJ2-2	.	TRBV5-4	CASRAGLAGGSTGELFF
TRBJ2-3	.	TRBV5-4	CASSLAVAGTDTQYF
TRBJ2-3	.	TRBV9	CASSVDFSGGTDTQYF
TRBJ1-2	.	TRBV18	CASSKDTRSDGYTF
TRBJ2-7	.	TRBV6-5	CASSSGEGGSYEQYF
TRBJ2-3	.	TRBV6-4	CASSDGGGGDTQYF
TRBJ1-2	.	TRBV6-6	CASLGAYGYTF
TRBJ2-7	.	TRBV5-1	CASSPVPGQSYEQYF
TRBJ1-2	few	TRBV5-1	CASSTEGPYYGYTF
TRBJ2-2	few	TRBV2	CASSVQGAGELFF
TRBJ1-1	.	TRBV6-5	CASSYSSGTGAFF
TRBJ1-5	.	TRBV27	CASSPSGGWGQPQHF
TRBJ2-1	.	TRBV7-8	CASSFYRGPYNEQFF
TRBJ1-3	few	TRBV6-1	CASSEAGTAGNTIYF
TRBJ1-4	.	TRBV7-6	CASSRSDTGREKLFF
TRBJ2-2	.	TRBV4-2	CASSQAGDTGELFF
TRBJ2-2	.	TRBV11-3	CASSLDPTGLKLFF
TRBJ1-1	.	TRBV5-1	CASTGTGNILESTEAFF
TRBJ2-7	.	TRBV6-5	CASSYSRGRHYEQYF
TRBJ1-3	.	TRBV5-5	CASSLAQGSLYTIYF
TRBJ1-2	.	TRBV7-2	CASSLGPANYGYTF
TRBJ1-2	once	TRBV29-1	CSVVGQNYGYTF
TRBJ2-1	.	TRBV5-6	CASSSILAGGHYNEQFF
TRBJ2-1	.	TRBV4-1	CASSHLIISGRGAYNEQFF
TRBJ2-2	.	TRBV9	CASSDDTSGRGELFF
TRBJ1-2	.	TRBV4-1	CASSQEAPGQGANGYTF
TRBJ2-3	few	TRBV27	CASSTPGLAGGVGDTQYF
TRBJ2-3	.	TRBV5-1	CASSLGLAGGADTQYF
TRBJ1-2	.	TRBV6-5	CASSYSQGEGYTF
TRBJ1-2	.	TRBV7-3	CASSPTGDHYGYTF
TRBJ2-3	.	TRBV9	CASSVAPLAGDGVTDTQYF
TRBJ1-1	.	TRBV18	CASSLGTGGMGTEAFF
TRBJ2-3	few	TRBV6-1	CASSEVPGQGTDTQYF
TRBJ2-1	.	TRBV6-1	CASSRYNEQFF
TRBJ1-1	.	TRBV11-3	CASSFGGQGEAFF
TRBJ2-1	.	TRBV7-9	CASSSTSNGGNEQFF
TRBJ1-2	.	TRBV5-6	CASSLVRVLVNYGYTF
TRBJ2-5	.	TRBV6-5	CASMAYQRGETQYF
TRBJ2-5	once	TRBV6-1	CASISTGVGRTQYF
TRBJ1-5	.	TRBV19	CASSMAGTGPQPQHF